Reported below is one T cell receptor (beta chain). Its antigen is unidentified. CDR3 length: 13 residues. V was clipped by 4 bases and J by 7 bases, with 14 bases between them. Looked up from germline, CDR1 is MDHEN and CDR2 is SYDVKM. This entry comes from a study of early T cells in non-severe SARS-CoV-2 infection. Individual cDNA molecules were tagged with unique molecular identifiers. TCRdb reprocessed the 5' RACE reads via MiXCR and lists one record per CDR3 protein. This sample has roughly 75,000 distinct CDR3 sequences, with about 12% found just once. General study findings and limits: Anti-spike CD8 responses were favored by VDJdb matching, which missed private and CD4 specificities.

This TCR was recovered from an adult who was a healthcare worker with PCR-confirmed SARS-CoV-2 infection or an uninfected control (not recorded which). Material for sequencing was whole blood. The gene calls are TRBV28 and TRBJ2-7; the D gene is possibly TRBD1 (6 bases). CDR3 coding DNA: TGTGCCAGCAGTTCCCGCAGGGGCTGGGAGCAGTACTTC. This encodes CASSSRRGWEQYF.